Listed below are T cell receptor beta chains from one sample, sequenced in a study of shared clonotypes between healthy human individuals. The repertoire was sequenced with immunoSEQ multiplex PCR; TCRdb's copy has only in-frame clones and lacks some. The profile shows a few million clones, roughly nine tenths of them singletons. The sequenced sample consisted of naive CD4+ T cells sorted from blood. The receptors were gathered from a man between 18 and 35 years old in good health. The CDR3 runs from the conserved cysteine through the conserved F or W. D genes are given only for firm matches. For some rows the clone size is stated as once, few or many, or as a class when expanded; others skip it.

-,TRBV6-5,-,TRBJ1-1,CASYRETEAFF,TGTGCCAGCTACAGGGAAACTGAAGCTTTCTTT
-,TRBV29-1,TRBD2,TRBJ2-7,CSVCPTSGKYEQYF,TGCAGCGTTTGTCCCACTAGCGGAAAGTACGAGCAGTACTTC
once,TRBV6-5,-,TRBJ1-2,CASTRDRTNYGYTF,TGTGCCAGCACAAGGGACCGCACGAACTATGGCTACACCTTC
-,TRBV5-1,-,TRBJ2-7,CASSPGWLAAYEQYF,TGCGCCAGCAGCCCCGGTTGGTTGGCGGCCTACGAGCAGTACTTC
-,TRBV29-1,-,TRBJ1-4,CSVMKTATNEKLFF,TGCAGCGTTATGAAGACAGCAACTAATGAAAAACTGTTTTTT
-,TRBV5-6,TRBD1,TRBJ1-5,CASSLWTGGRSNQPQHF,TGTGCCAGCAGCTTGTGGACAGGGGGCCGCAGCAATCAGCCCCAGCATTTT
once,TRBV29-1,-,TRBJ1-2,CSVVEGSSNYGYTF,TGCAGCGTTGTGGAAGGCAGTTCTAACTATGGCTACACCTTC
-,TRBV7-2,TRBD1,TRBJ2-1,CASSLVRDRGYNEQFF,TGTGCCAGCAGCTTAGTTCGGGACAGGGGGTACAATGAGCAGTTCTTC
-,TRBV9,-,TRBJ2-5,CASSVGQGRVETQYF,TGTGCCAGCAGCGTAGGGCAGGGAAGGGTCGAGACCCAGTACTTC
-,TRBV30,-,TRBJ2-7,CAWRPRDWSHEQYF,TGTGCCTGGAGACCACGGGACTGGTCCCACGAGCAGTACTTC
-,TRBV21-1,-,TRBJ1-1,CANPGTEAFF,TGTGCCAACCCCGGCACTGAAGCTTTCTTT
-,TRBV5-1,-,TRBJ1-5,CASSLDPGALQPQHF,TGCGCCAGCAGCTTGGATCCGGGGGCGCTTCAGCCCCAGCATTTT
-,TRBV2,TRBD2,TRBJ2-1,CASRLAGGSNEQFF,TGTGCCAGCAGACTAGCGGGAGGCTCCAATGAGCAGTTCTTC
-,TRBV27,-,TRBJ2-7,CASSTSSQTYEQYF,TGTGCCAGCAGCACTAGCAGCCAGACCTACGAGCAGTACTTC
-,TRBV7-8,-,TRBJ1-2,CASSLSRDYGYTF,TGTGCCAGCAGCTTAAGTCGGGACTATGGCTACACCTTC
-,TRBV9,-,TRBJ2-1,CASSVSGGGSYNEQFF,TGTGCCAGCAGCGTGAGCGGTGGGGGGTCCTACAATGAGCAGTTCTTC
-,TRBV10-3,-,TRBJ2-1,CAISELYEQFF,TGTGCCATCAGTGAACTCTATGAGCAGTTCTTC
-,TRBV5-1,-,TRBJ1-5,CASSFGGAPGPQHF,TGCGCCAGCAGCTTCGGGGGGGCCCCTGGGCCCCAGCATTTT
-,TRBV6-5,-,TRBJ1-5,CASSYLGTQPQHF,TGTGCCAGCAGTTACCTAGGGACGCAGCCCCAGCATTTT
-,TRBV5-1,-,TRBJ2-5,CASSDGVQETQYF,TGCGCCAGCAGCGACGGGGTGCAAGAGACCCAGTACTTC
once,TRBV18,TRBD1,TRBJ2-1,CASSPRTGGYGEQFF,TGTGCCAGCTCACCCCGGACAGGGGGCTACGGTGAGCAGTTCTTC
-,TRBV5-6,-,TRBJ1-2,CASSLDPAGYTF,TGTGCCAGCAGCTTGGACCCGGCCGGCTACACCTTC
-,TRBV27,-,TRBJ2-7,CASSLQIRGHEQYF,TGTGCCAGCAGTTTACAGATAAGGGGCCACGAGCAGTACTTC
-,TRBV5-1,-,TRBJ1-3,CASSGGSSGNTIYF,TGCGCCAGCAGCGGTGGGAGCTCTGGAAACACCATATATTTT
once,TRBV1,-,TRBJ2-7,CTSSQQPGPHSYEQYF,TGCACCAGCAGCCAACAGCCGGGACCCCACAGCTACGAGCAGTACTTC
-,TRBV30,-,TRBJ2-7,CAGRAGGAYEQYF,TGTGCCGGACGGGCGGGCGGAGCCTACGAGCAGTACTTC
-,TRBV19,-,TRBJ1-5,CASRPFEGNQPQHF,TGTGCCAGCCGGCCCTTCGAAGGCAATCAGCCCCAGCATTTT
-,TRBV5-1,TRBD1,TRBJ1-6,CASSPGQGAGSPLHF,TGCGCCAGCAGCCCAGGACAGGGGGCCGGTTCACCCCTCCACTTT
-,TRBV7-8,-,TRBJ2-3,CASSLDRDTQYF,TGTGCCAGCAGCTTAGATCGGGATACGCAGTATTTT
-,TRBV19,-,TRBJ1-5,CASRFRGYEPQHF,TGTGCCAGTAGATTCCGGGGTTACGAGCCCCAGCATTTT
-,TRBV27,TRBD1,TRBJ2-7,CASSFDRGDEQYF,TGTGCCAGCAGTTTTGACAGGGGAGACGAGCAGTACTTC
-,TRBV4-1,TRBD1,TRBJ1-5,CASSQRGQGSQPQHF,TGCGCCAGCAGCCAAAGGGGACAGGGCAGTCAGCCCCAGCATTTT
once,TRBV7-8,TRBD2,TRBJ2-7,CASAGLAGSLEQYF,TGTGCCAGCGCTGGGCTAGCGGGATCCCTGGAGCAGTACTTC
-,TRBV6-6,-,TRBJ1-6,CASRMGNGSPLHF,TGTGCCAGCAGGATGGGCAACGGCTCACCCCTCCACTTT
-,TRBV18,-,TRBJ2-7,CASSPASVREQYF,TGTGCCAGCTCACCAGCTTCGGTACGCGAGCAGTACTTC
-,TRBV19,-,TRBJ1-1,CASSTPGGTEAFF,TGTGCCAGTAGTACTCCCGGGGGAACTGAAGCTTTCTTT
-,TRBV6-5,-,TRBJ1-5,CASSLEGGQPQHF,TGTGCCAGCAGTTTAGAGGGGGGGCAGCCCCAGCATTTT
-,TRBV10-3,-,TRBJ2-3,CAISESRRGPDTQYF,TGTGCCATCAGTGAGTCTAGGCGGGGTCCCGATACGCAGTATTTT
-,TRBV5-6,-,TRBJ2-3,CASSLPPRITDTQYF,TGTGCCAGCAGCTTGCCCCCGCGGATCACAGATACGCAGTATTTT
-,TRBV5-1,-,TRBJ2-5,CASRAGETQYF,TGCGCCAGCAGGGCAGGAGAGACCCAGTACTTC
-,TRBV19,-,TRBJ1-1,CASSRGPRGSDTEAFF,TGTGCCAGTAGTAGGGGCCCAAGAGGGAGCGACACTGAAGCTTTCTTT
few,TRBV30,-,TRBJ1-1,CAWSDMGNTEAFF,TGTGCCTGGAGTGATATGGGGAACACTGAAGCTTTCTTT
few,TRBV7-6,-,TRBJ2-1,CASSLAQGWWNEQFF,TGTGCCAGCAGCTTAGCCCAGGGTTGGTGGAATGAGCAGTTCTTC
few,TRBV13,-,TRBJ1-2,CASSLWQESGYTF,TGTGCCAGCAGCTTATGGCAGGAGTCGGGCTACACCTTC
-,TRBV6-5,-,TRBJ2-4,CASSSEGAPNIQYF,TGTGCCAGCAGTTCAGAAGGGGCTCCAAACATTCAGTACTTC
-,TRBV29-1,-,TRBJ1-1,CSARTMNTEAFF,TGCAGCGCCAGGACGATGAACACTGAAGCTTTCTTT
-,TRBV28,-,TRBJ1-6,CASNRAGQNSPLHF,TGTGCCAGCAACCGGGCAGGTCAGAATTCACCCCTCCACTTT
-,TRBV5-1,TRBD1,TRBJ2-1,CASSDQDRANEQFF,TGCGCCAGCAGCGACCAAGACAGGGCGAATGAGCAGTTCTTC
-,TRBV6-6,-,TRBJ1-5,CASSYSSAFSPQHF,TGTGCCAGCAGTTACTCATCAGCGTTTTCGCCCCAGCATTTT
-,TRBV2,-,TRBJ1-5,CASSPDRRGSNQPQHF,TGTGCCAGCAGTCCGGACCGAAGGGGTAGCAATCAGCCCCAGCATTTT
-,TRBV5-6,-,TRBJ1-1,CASSLQGRAPLGAFF,TGTGCCAGCAGCCTTCAGGGTCGGGCTCCTTTGGGAGCTTTCTTT
-,TRBV9,-,TRBJ1-6,CASSKGGADNSPLHF,TGTGCCAGCAGCAAGGGGGGGGCCGATAATTCACCCCTCCACTTT
-,TRBV5-1,-,TRBJ2-5,CASSSRDTIETQYF,TGCGCCAGCAGTTCCCGGGACACGATCGAGACCCAGTACTTC
-,TRBV5-1,TRBD1,TRBJ2-5,CASSPGTGIQETQYF,TGCGCCAGCAGCCCGGGGACAGGGATCCAAGAGACCCAGTACTTC
-,TRBV7-6,-,TRBJ2-3,CASSFPGQKTDTQYF,TGTGCCAGCAGCTTCCCGGGACAAAAAACAGATACGCAGTATTTT
-,TRBV6-5,TRBD1,TRBJ2-7,CASSYSGQGGYEQYF,TGTGCCAGCAGTTACTCGGGACAGGGGGGCTACGAGCAGTACTTC